This entry lists 10 T cell receptor beta chains sequenced from one sample in a study of blood T cell repertoires in COVID-19. Measured with immunoSEQ multiplex PCR; TCRdb has only the in-frame clones, and not every one. The sample shows 350,000 to 450,000 clones, about nine tenths of them seen only once. The source material was PBMCs or T cells enriched from blood (not recorded which). The receptors shown here come from a woman between 40 and 50 years old who had been exposed to COVID-19.

This chain joins TRBV5-1 and TRBJ1-5; D is unresolved. Germline V CDR1 and CDR2: SGHRS, YFSETQ. With 4 bases removed from V and 5 bases from J, the gap between germline ends came to 13 bases. The CDR3 runs to 14 residues. The CDR3 region has the DNA TGCGCCAGCAGCATTGGAGAAGGTCATCAGCCCCAGCATTTT. Translated: CASSIGEGHQPQHF.

The V gene is TRBV30, the J gene TRBJ1-4; D may be TRBD1 (6 bases). Germline V gene sequence: CDR1 GTSNPN, CDR2 SVGIG (reference sequence). The CDR3 extends over 14 amino acids. Trimming took 7 bases from V and 6 from J, leaving 18 bases between them. CDR3 region: CALLNRAQDEKLFF. DNA for the CDR3: TGTGCCTTACTGAACAGGGCCCAGGATGAAAAACTGTTTTTT.

In regard to this clone: The junction departs from the called germline gene at one end, perhaps through a read error. This sequence joins TRBV19 and TRBJ1-4, with a possible D match to TRBD1 (5 bases). The CDR3 length is 14 residues. CDR1 LNHDA and CDR2 SQIVND come from the germline V gene (reference sequence). CDR3 nucleotide sequence: TGTGCCAGTAGTATTGGTCACAGGCCAGAAAGACTGTTTTTT. It yields the protein CASSIGHRPERLFF.

The chain has TRBV29-1 and TRBJ1-2; TRBD1 matches 7 bases. The CDR3 is made up of 14 amino acids. V trimming: 2 bases; J trimming: 2 bases; junction bases outside the gene matches: 5. Germline V lookup: CDR1 SQVTM, CDR2 ANQGSEA. The CDR3 sequence: CSVEFRDSNYGYTF. The DNA for the CDR3 is TGCAGCGTTGAATTCCGGGACAGCAACTATGGCTACACCTTC.

This clone was recorded only once. The J gene is TRBJ1-1, the V gene TRBV2, with 9 bases fitting TRBD1. Germline CDR1 SNHLY, CDR2 FYNNEI. J was trimmed by 7 bases and V by 4 bases; bases with no gene match: 10. The CDR3 loop spans 15 amino acids. The CDR3 DNA is TGTGCCAGCAGTGCCGGGACAGGGACCCTTAATGAAGCTTTCTTT. Its protein product is CASSAGTGTLNEAFF. Using reference TRBV2 and TRBJ1-1 for the parts outside the CDR3, the full variable domain is EPEVTQTPSHQVTQMGQEVILRCVPISNHLYFYWYRQILGQKVEFLVSFYNNEISEKSEIFDDQFSVERPDGSNFTLKIRSTKLEDSAMYFCASSAGTGTLNEAFFGQGTRLTVV.

The rearrangement joins TRBV18 to TRBJ1-1; D is perhaps TRBD1 (6 bases). CDR3 length: 16 amino acids. Trimming removed 3 bases from V and 1 base from J, with 15 bases in between. Germline V CDR1 and CDR2: KGHSH, LQKENI. CDR3 amino acids: CASSPNHQGTNTEAFF. CDR3 nucleotide sequence: TGTGCCAGCTCACCGAACCATCAGGGGACGAACACTGAAGCTTTCTTT.

The chain recombines TRBV4-1 with TRBJ2-5, with TRBD2 as a possible D gene (5 bases). Germline V lookup: CDR1 MGHRA, CDR2 YSYEKL. Between the trimmed V and J ends, which lost 0 bases and 0 bases, there was a span of 14 bases. The CDR3 consists of 17 residues. CDR3 residues: CASSQESAGAYQETQYF. The CDR3 bases are TGCGCCAGCAGCCAAGAATCTGCGGGTGCCTACCAAGAGACCCAGTACTTC.

This clone was counted once. The CDR3 protein is CASSPSGEGTGELFF. The DNA for the CDR3 is TGTGCCAGCAGTCCTAGCGGGGAGGGGACCGGGGAGCTGTTTTTT. The chain has TRBV6-5 and TRBJ2-2; 9 nucleotides match TRBD2. The germline V gene encodes CDR1 MNHEY and CDR2 SVGAGI. The V gene end was trimmed by 5 bases and the J gene end by 5 bases; junction bases not matched to a gene: 6. CDR3 length equals 15 residues.

This clone appeared a single time. This chain links TRBV5-4 with TRBJ2-1, with D perhaps matching TRBD2 (6 bases). Germline V gene lookup returns CDR1 SGHNT and CDR2 YYREEE (reference sequence). The CDR3 extends over 17 amino acids. V gave up 0 bases and J gave up 4 bases, with 17 bases separating them. The CDR3 protein is CASSLGPTGGEYNEQFF. CDR3 bases: TGTGCCAGCAGCTTGGGGCCTACGGGCGGGGAGTACAATGAGCAGTTCTTC.

The chain recombines TRBV30 with TRBJ1-3; 7 nucleotides agree with TRBD1. Germline CDR1 GTSNPN, CDR2 SVGIG (reference sequence). The CDR3 is 16 residues long. The trim removed 3 bases at V and 4 bases at J, leaving 12 bases unmatched. The CDR3 coding sequence is TGTGCCTGGAGGGAGCCTTACAGGGGATCGGGAAACACCATATATTTT. Encoded protein: CAWREPYRGSGNTIYF.